These T cell receptor beta chains were read from a single sample in a study of human T cells and chemical hapten exposure. A single record per CDR3 protein comes from TCRdb applying MiXCR to the RACE reads. The table records about 300,000 distinct CDR3 sequences, 5% to 6.5% of them present only once. This specimen consisted of whole blood, obtained in connection with sensitization to the hapten diphenylcyclopropenone (DPC). These receptors all stem from a woman aged 18-35 years with alopecia areata. Some clones in this sample may be carry-over from other donors' samples. Each CDR3 is given with its conserved first and last residue. D genes are given only for firm matches. Clone size, where shown, is once, few, many, or a class for clones that have expanded.

size	V	D	J	DNA	CDR3
NA	TRBV12-3/TRBV12-4	TRBD2	TRBJ2-3	TGTGCCAGCAGTTACCGTATGGGAGCGGGGGGTAACACAGATACGCAGTATTTT	CASSYRMGAGGNTDTQYF
NA	TRBV11-3	NA	TRBJ2-1	TGTGCCAGCAGCTCGGGGTCCTCCAGGGGTGAGCAGTTCTTC	CASSSGSSRGEQFF
few	TRBV4-2	TRBD1	TRBJ1-5	TGTGCCAGCAGCCAAGATCCTAGGGACAGAGTTTATAGCAATCAGCCCCAGCATTTT	CASSQDPRDRVYSNQPQHF
few	TRBV2	NA	TRBJ1-2	TGTGCCAGCAGTTTCCGGGGGCAAGGCTACACCTTC	CASSFRGQGYTF
NA	TRBV12-3/TRBV12-4	TRBD1	TRBJ2-3	TGTGCCAGCAGTCAGAACAGGGGGTCAGATACGCAGTATTTT	CASSQNRGSDTQYF
few	TRBV2	NA	TRBJ2-1	TGTGCCAGCAGTGAAACCGGCGGACTATCAGCCTACAATGAGCAGTTCTTC	CASSETGGLSAYNEQFF
few	TRBV20-1	NA	TRBJ1-5	TGCAGTGCTTCTGACAGCCTCAATCAGCCCCAGCATTTT	CSASDSLNQPQHF
many	TRBV20-1	TRBD1	TRBJ1-1	TGCAGTGCTAGAGATCCTCGACAGGGCCTCAACACTGAAGCTTTCTTT	CSARDPRQGLNTEAFF
NA	TRBV4-2	TRBD2	TRBJ2-7	TGTGCCAGCAGCCAAGATTGGGGGGGGATTGACGAGCAGTACTTC	CASSQDWGGIDEQYF
NA	TRBV12-3/TRBV12-4	NA	TRBJ1-1	TGTGCCAGCAGTCCGCAGGGACCTTTGAACACTGAAGCTTTCTTT	CASSPQGPLNTEAFF
NA	TRBV2	NA	TRBJ2-3	TGTGCCAGCGGTGCGGGGGCTAGCACAGATACGCAGTATTTT	CASGAGASTDTQYF
few	TRBV4-1	NA	TRBJ2-7	TGCGCCAGCAGCCAGACAACCCCACAGTCCTACGAGCAGTACTTC	CASSQTTPQSYEQYF
many	TRBV5-1	NA	TRBJ2-3	TGCGCCAGCAGCTCAAACAACCTAGCGTCCTGGCCTACAGATACGCAGTATTTT	CASSSNNLASWPTDTQYF
few	TRBV6-2/TRBV6-3	NA	TRBJ1-5	TGTGCCAGCAGGGACGACAGTTTCGGTCAGCCCCAGCATTTT	CASRDDSFGQPQHF
few	TRBV18	TRBD1	TRBJ2-3	TGTGCCAGCACCGGGACAGGGGGAATGGATACGCAGTATTTT	CASTGTGGMDTQYF
many	TRBV6-1	TRBD1	TRBJ1-1	TGTGCCAGCAGCCCATTCATACCATCCGGGACAGGGGGGAACACTGAAGCTTTCTTT	CASSPFIPSGTGGNTEAFF
NA	TRBV6-2/TRBV6-3	TRBD1	TRBJ1-1	TGTGCCAGCAACCAGGGGGCTGGGGCTGAAGCTTTCTTT	CASNQGAGAEAFF
NA	TRBV12-3/TRBV12-4	TRBD1	TRBJ1-3	TGTGCCAGCAGCTGGGGCCGACAGGGGACGGGAAACACCATATATTTT	CASSWGRQGTGNTIYF
NA	TRBV20-1	NA	TRBJ1-1	TGCAGTGCTAGAGGTTCGGGGACCACTGAAGCTTTCTTT	CSARGSGTTEAFF
many	TRBV5-1	TRBD1	TRBJ2-5	TGCGCCAGCAGCTGGGACGGCAGGGGGAGAAAGACCCAGTACTTC	CASSWDGRGRKTQYF
many	TRBV6-5	NA	TRBJ1-5	TGTGCCAGCAGAAGCGTGGGGTCGGGTGGCAATCAGCCCCAGCATTTT	CASRSVGSGGNQPQHF
many	TRBV10-3	TRBD1	TRBJ2-7	TGTGCCATCAGTCTCGACAGGGGGGAAGACGAGCAGTACTTC	CAISLDRGEDEQYF
once	TRBV12-3/TRBV12-4	NA	TRBJ2-7	TGTGCCAGCAGTTTAGATACCAGGGTCCACGAGCAGTACTTC	CASSLDTRVHEQYF
few	TRBV19	TRBD1	TRBJ2-1	TGTGCCAGTAGTATTGAGGGGACAGGGTACAATGAGCAGTTCTTC	CASSIEGTGYNEQFF
many	TRBV4-3	NA	TRBJ1-3	TGCGCCAGCAGTCAAGATAGCACTGGAAACACCATATATTTT	CASSQDSTGNTIYF
NA	TRBV19	NA	TRBJ2-1	TGTGCCAGTAGAAAGACGGGGGAAGACAAGATAGAGCAGTTCTTC	CASRKTGEDKIEQFF
few	TRBV6-2/TRBV6-3	NA	TRBJ2-3	TGTGCCAGCAGTCAACAGAGTACGGTGTATTTT	CASSQQSTVYF
many	TRBV12-3/TRBV12-4	TRBD1	TRBJ2-1	TGTGCCAGCAGTTTAATGGGACAGGTATACAATGAGCAGTTCTTC	CASSLMGQVYNEQFF
many	TRBV20-1	NA	TRBJ1-1	TGCAGTGCTCCCATAGTGGACACTGAAGCTTTCTTT	CSAPIVDTEAFF
NA	TRBV21-1	NA	TRBJ1-5	TGTGCCAGCAGCAAAAGGGGCGGAAGGCGAATAAGCAATCAGCCCCAGCATTTT	CASSKRGGRRISNQPQHF
many	TRBV4-3	TRBD1	TRBJ1-4	TGCGCCAGCAGCCATTTTGGGGACAGGGCCCTTGAAAAACTGTTTTTT	CASSHFGDRALEKLFF
NA	TRBV18	TRBD2	TRBJ2-1	TGTGCCAGCTCATACTTATCCGGGACTAATGCCTACAATGAGCAGTTCTTC	CASSYLSGTNAYNEQFF
NA	TRBV6-5	NA	TRBJ1-1	TGTGCCAGCAGCCGCCTTTCAGGGCGAAGCACTGAAGCTTTCTTT	CASSRLSGRSTEAFF
many	TRBV27	TRBD1	TRBJ1-4	TGTGCCAGCAGTTCCGGACAGGGTTATGAAAAACTGTTTTTT	CASSSGQGYEKLFF
few	TRBV5-4	NA	TRBJ1-3	TGTGCCAGCAGCTTGGGGGCAGGGCATGGAAACACCATATATTTT	CASSLGAGHGNTIYF
few	TRBV28	NA	TRBJ2-5	TGTGCCAGCAGTTTCCCGGGGAAAGAGACCCAGTACTTC	CASSFPGKETQYF
few	TRBV20-1	NA	TRBJ2-1	TGCAGTGTTTCCAGGCGAGCGTACAATGAGCAGTTCTTC	CSVSRRAYNEQFF
few	TRBV6-5	NA	TRBJ1-1	TGTGCCAGCAGTTACCGGGACTGGGTGAATGAAGCTTTCTTT	CASSYRDWVNEAFF
few	TRBV6-2/TRBV6-3	NA	TRBJ2-7	TGTGCCAGCAGTTACGGGGAGGACCTTGAGCAGTACTTC	CASSYGEDLEQYF
many	TRBV29-1	NA	TRBJ1-1	TGCAGCGTCGGAGTCATGAACACTGAAGCTTTCTTT	CSVGVMNTEAFF
NA	TRBV29-1	NA	TRBJ1-2	TGCAGCGTTGTGAGGGGAGCTAACTATGGCTACACCTTC	CSVVRGANYGYTF
NA	TRBV7-9	NA	TRBJ2-3	TGTGCCAGCAGCCCCCCCCCCGAAGTGGATACGCAGTATTTT	CASSPPPEVDTQYF
NA	TRBV2	NA	TRBJ1-5	TGTGCCAGCAGTGATAGGGGTTTCAATCAGCCCCAGCATTTT	CASSDRGFNQPQHF
many	TRBV9	NA	TRBJ2-1	TGTGCCAGCAGCACCGGGTGGCAGGTAAACAATGAGCAGTTCTTC	CASSTGWQVNNEQFF
few	TRBV5-1	NA	TRBJ2-2	TGCGCCAGCAAGAGGGGAAGCTCCGGGGAGCTGTTTTTT	CASKRGSSGELFF
many	TRBV25-1	NA	TRBJ1-1	TGTGCCAGCAGTGAACTCAGGGCGGGGGCTGAAGCTTTCTTT	CASSELRAGAEAFF
NA	TRBV7-2	NA	TRBJ1-2	TGTACCAGCAGCTTACAAGGGCAGGGTTATGGCTACACCTTC	CTSSLQGQGYGYTF
NA	TRBV5-5	NA	TRBJ2-7	TGTGCCAGCAGCTCTTTTCGTAGTGCCGAGCAGTACTTC	CASSSFRSAEQYF
many	TRBV5-1	TRBD1	TRBJ1-1	TGCGCCAGCAGCTCGGGACAGTCGACGGGGGAAGCTTTCTTT	CASSSGQSTGEAFF
NA	TRBV7-2	NA	TRBJ1-5	TGTGCCAGCAGCTTACACGGGGGTGATCAGCCCCAGCATTTT	CASSLHGGDQPQHF
NA	TRBV6-5	NA	TRBJ2-2	TGTGCCAGCAGTTACTCCCCCGGCGGGCCCAACACCGGGGAGCTGTTTTTT	CASSYSPGGPNTGELFF
few	TRBV6-6	NA	TRBJ1-2	TGTGCCAGCAGTTACTCGAACGGGGGGGATGGCTACACCTTC	CASSYSNGGDGYTF
few	TRBV5-1	TRBD1	TRBJ1-1	TGCGCCAGCAGCGCGACAACAGGGGCACTCATGAACACTGAAGCTTTCTTT	CASSATTGALMNTEAFF
NA	TRBV6-2/TRBV6-3	NA	TRBJ1-2	TGTGCCAGCAGCCCCCCCCCGGACCGGTCCTCTGGCTACACCTTC	CASSPPPDRSSGYTF
many	TRBV28	NA	TRBJ1-5	TGTGCCAGCAGTTTTGAGCAGCCCCAGCATTTT	CASSFEQPQHF
NA	TRBV6-1	NA	TRBJ2-2	TGTGCCAGCGGGATGTCCGGGGAGCTGTTTTTT	CASGMSGELFF
NA	TRBV28	NA	TRBJ2-7	TGTGCCAGCAGCGACATGGCGAATGGAGAGCAGTACTTC	CASSDMANGEQYF